This T cell receptor (beta chain) was recorded in a study of blood T cells in healthy people across ages. General study results and limits: Observed TCR beta diversity showed a strong correlation with the percentage of naive T cells as measured by flow cytometry. It was held that diversity estimates obtained from one million T cells represented underestimates.

The authors ran a second PCR of about 7 to 11 cycles using a sample-barcoded 5' primer and a J-beta primer mix. TCRdb redid the calling of the 5' RACE reads with MiXCR, one entry per CDR3 protein. The table has some 890,000 distinct CDR3 sequences, under 35% seen once. This clonotype was seen repeatedly, ten times or more. The target antigen is unknown. J was trimmed by 4 bases and V by 2 bases; bases with no gene match: 10. The germline gives CDR1 MNHNS, CDR2 SASEGT. The CDR3 sequence is 17 residues long. The data also belong to a second study, concerning T cells of mothers and their children. Per that paper: The donors comprised five or six children and their three healthy Caucasian mothers. A slight, non-significant increase in overlap was found for related mother-child pairs relative to unrelated pairs.

Sequencing input: blood. The sequence came from a woman in her thirties or forties in good health. The rearrangement links TRBV6-1 to TRBJ2-3, with 9 bases aligning to TRBD2. CDR3 residues: CASSEWSGGGAADTQYF. CDR3 DNA: TGTGCCAGCAGTGAATGGAGCGGCGGGGGGGCCGCAGATACGCAGTATTTT.